The clone carrying this TCR beta chain was recorded many times. The antigen remains unidentified. The data were obtained in a study of T-cell reconstitution after alpha-beta-depleted transplantation in children. Study-level results: Roughly two months post-transplant, alpha-beta T cells reportedly originated from several hundred graft clones that had expanded. After transplant, high TCRbeta diversity at day 60 in some patients arose from surviving recipient T cells and thymic progenitors. Most T-cell counts and diversity one year after the transplant came from T cells that were newly produced.

As it was prepared, the TCRbeta library received unique molecular identifiers. TCRdb fed the PCR reads into MiXCR, producing one record per CDR3 protein. The sample yields approximately 650,000 distinct CDR3 sequences, around 13% seen once. The TCR was taken from a girl aged 2-10 years with congenital amegakaryocytic thrombocytopenia, due to receive a stem cell transplant. Material: PBMCs, obtained before TCRalphabeta/CD19-depleted stem cell transplant.

The CDR3, as DNA: TGCAGTGCTAGAATTCCACAGGGGAACTATGGCTACACCTTC. This sequence encodes CSARIPQGNYGYTF. The genes are TRBV20-1 and TRBJ1-2; 7 bases match TRBD1. This CDR3 has 14 amino acids. Germline V gives CDR1 DFQATT, CDR2 SNEGSKA (reference sequence). With 2 bases clipped from V and 2 bases from J, the junction kept 5 bases outside the gene matches.